The 17 T cell receptor beta chains listed next were all sequenced from one sample in a study of cytotoxic CD8 clonotypes in ibrutinib-treated CLL. Sequencing was performed with immunoSEQ multiplex PCR; in TCRdb, only in-frame clones are kept and a portion is missing. The sample contains 20,000 to 25,000 clones, approximately 71% of which appear only once. Sequences were derived from PBMCs, sampled after 12 months of ibrutinib treatment. The receptors derive from a human donor with chronic lymphocytic leukemia.

The V and J genes are TRBV25-1 and TRBJ2-1; D unresolved. The CDR3 has 16 amino acids. V lost 6 bases to trimming and J lost 0 bases, with 15 bases between them. The germline V gene encodes CDR1 MGHDK and CDR2 SYGVNS. CDR3 bases: TGTGCCAGCAGGGCTCGGTGGGCCCGCTCCTACAATGAGCAGTTCTTC. It yields the protein CASRARWARSYNEQFF.

The chain carries TRBV30 and TRBJ1-3, with TRBD1 identical over 8 bases. This CDR3 spans 15 amino acids. Germline V gene lookup returns CDR1 GTSNPN and CDR2 SVGIG (reference sequence). J lost 4 bases, V lost 3 bases, and 8 bases had no gene match. Here the CDR3 DNA reads TGTGCCTGGAGAGGACAGGGTAGGGCCGGAAACACCATATATTTT. This codes for CAWRGQGRAGNTIYF.

V is TRBV7-3 and J is TRBJ2-1, with TRBD1 identical over 7 bases. Unmatched junction bases numbered 10, after V lost 5 bases and J lost 0 bases. The CDR3 contains 17 residues. Germline V gene sequence: CDR1 SGHTA, CDR2 FQGTGA. DNA for the CDR3: TGTGCCAGCAGCCCTCAAGGGACAGTGAGCTCCTACAATGAGCAGTTCTTC. This encodes CASSPQGTVSSYNEQFF.

The V and J genes are TRBV7-9 and TRBJ2-7; either TRBD1 or TRBD2 may fit D (5 bases each). The ends were cut back, 0 bases at V and 6 bases at J, with 15 bases in the middle. The CDR3 is made up of 15 amino acids. Germline CDR1 SEHNR, CDR2 FQNEAQ (reference sequence). In DNA, the CDR3 is TGTGCCAGCAGCTTAGCGAGGCCGGGACGGGGCGAGCAGTACTTC. It encodes CASSLARPGRGEQYF.

The V and J genes are TRBV27 and TRBJ2-7; TRBD2 is a possible D gene (6 bases). Trimming left V 5 bases short and J 3 bases short, with 17 bases between. CDR3 length: 15 residues. Germline V gives CDR1 MNHEY, CDR2 SMNVEV (reference sequence). The CDR3 coding sequence is TGTGCCAGCAGTAGCTCGGGGAGGAGGTACTACGAGCAGTACTTC. As protein: CASSSSGRRYYEQYF.

The chain uses TRBV9 and TRBJ1-1, with no clear D. Trimming shortened V by 0 bases and J by 1 base, and 4 bases separated the two germline ends. Germline CDR1 is SGDLS and CDR2 is YYNGEE. This CDR3 comprises 13 residues. The CDR3 is CASSVAGNTEAFF. DNA of the CDR3: TGTGCCAGCAGCGTAGCTGGGAACACTGAAGCTTTCTTT.

The genes are TRBV2 and TRBJ2-2; 8 nucleotides line up with TRBD2. V was clipped by 5 bases and J by 0 bases; unmatched bases: 2. Germline values: CDR1 SNHLY, CDR2 FYNNEI. The CDR3 extends over 15 amino acids. The CDR3 DNA is TGTGCCAGCAGTCGTAGCGGGGCGAACACCGGGGAGCTGTTTTTT. It specifies CASSRSGANTGELFF.

The chain carries TRBV7-3 and TRBJ2-3, with 14 positions matching TRBD2. After removal of 5 bases from V and 1 base from J, the junction contained 2 bases not matched to a gene. The germline V gene has CDR1 SGHTA and CDR2 FQGTGA. The CDR3 totals 16 residues. The CDR3 DNA is TGTGCCAGCAGCCCGGGACTAGCGGGAGGCACAGATACGCAGTATTTT. It encodes CASSPGLAGGTDTQYF.

The rearrangement joins TRBV2 to TRBJ2-2; tentative D call: TRBD2 (5 bases). Trimming removed 9 bases from V and 1 base from J, with 12 bases in between. Germline CDR1 is SNHLY and CDR2 is FYNNEI. The CDR3 totals 14 residues. The CDR3 nucleotides read TGTGCCAGTTTCTGGACTGGGAACACCGGGGAGCTGTTTTTT. Translation: CASFWTGNTGELFF.

This sequence joins TRBV5-1 and TRBJ2-5, with D possibly TRBD1 on 6 matching bases. CDR1 and CDR2 (germline): SGHRS, YFSETQ. The CDR3 is made up of 15 amino acids. The V and J ends lost 0 bases and 3 bases respectively, with 12 bases between them. The CDR3 bases are TGCGCCAGCAGCTTGGGCACAGGGTCTAAAGAGACCCAGTACTTC. This codes for CASSLGTGSKETQYF.

The chain joins TRBV19 to TRBJ2-3; the match to TRBD1 covers 9 bases. This CDR3 spans 18 amino acids. Losses at the gene ends were 3 bases for V and 2 bases for J; bases not matched to a gene: 12. Germline lookup yields CDR1 LNHDA and CDR2 SQIVND (reference sequence). The DNA of the CDR3 is TGTGCCAGTAGTATCAAAAGCCGGGGGACAGGGCTCACAGATACGCAGTATTTT. Protein sequence: CASSIKSRGTGLTDTQYF.

J is TRBJ2-7 and V is TRBV7-9; 8 nucleotides align to TRBD1. Unmatched junction bases numbered 13, after V lost 3 bases and J lost 0 bases. The CDR3 runs to 18 residues. Germline CDR1 SEHNR, CDR2 FQNEAQ (reference sequence). CDR3 in DNA: TGTGCCAGCAGCTTTTCCGGGACAGGCTATGCGAGCTCCTACGAGCAGTACTTC. Translated: CASSFSGTGYASSYEQYF.

This chain joins TRBV7-3 and TRBJ2-2; no definite D call. CDR3 length equals 12 residues. In germline, CDR1 is SGHTA, CDR2 FQGTGA. Between the trimmed V and J ends, which lost 3 bases and 6 bases, there was a span of 5 bases. The CDR3 loop reads CASSFGAGELFF. The DNA for the CDR3 is TGTGCCAGCAGCTTTGGAGCCGGGGAGCTGTTTTTT.

The chain links TRBV18 to TRBJ2-5; no clear D gene. The germline V and J ends were trimmed by 2 bases and 4 bases, with 8 bases remaining between them. Germline CDR1 KGHSH, CDR2 LQKENI. This CDR3 is built from 13 residues. The CDR3 nucleotides are TGTGCCAGCTCACCAGTATCGGGAGAGACCCAGTACTTC. Translating gives CASSPVSGETQYF. The variable domain in full, completed from reference TRBV18 and TRBJ2-5, reads NAGVMQNPRHLVRRRGQEARLRCSPMKGHSHVYWYRQLPEEGLKFMVYLQKENIIDESGMPKERFSAEFPKEGPSILRIQQVVRGDSAAYFCASSPVSGETQYFGPGTRLLVL.

This clone was found a few times. The chain is built from TRBV6-6 and TRBJ1-2, with 9 bases aligning to TRBD1. With V trimmed by 1 base and J by 5 bases, 8 bases remained unmatched. Per the germline V gene, CDR1 is MNHNY and CDR2 is SVGAGI (reference sequence). The CDR3 is 16 amino acids. CDR3 in amino acids: CASSYFILGQGYGYTF. Here the CDR3 DNA reads TGTGCCAGCAGTTACTTCATATTGGGACAGGGATATGGCTACACCTTC.

This clone was detected only a few times. The chain uses TRBV5-6 and TRBJ2-2, with TRBD2 identical over 11 bases. From germline, CDR1 is SGHDT and CDR2 YYEEEE. With V trimmed by 8 bases and J by 5 bases, 5 bases remained unmatched. CDR3 length: 14 residues. CDR3 nucleotides: TGTGCCAGTCAGACTAGCGGGGCTACCGGGGAGCTGTTTTTT. This sequence encodes CASQTSGATGELFF.

This clone came up a few times. The rearrangement joins TRBV19 to TRBJ1-5, with D uncertain. CDR1 is LNHDA and CDR2 is SQIVND in the germline V gene (reference sequence). Trimming took 7 bases from V and 0 from J, leaving 13 bases between them. CDR3 size: 15 residues. CDR3 protein: CASTDRHNSNQPQHF. In DNA, the CDR3 is TGTGCCAGTACCGATCGACACAATAGCAATCAGCCCCAGCATTTT.